These 15 T cell receptor beta chains originate from one sample sequenced in a study of blood T cell repertoires in COVID-19. The method was immunoSEQ multiplex PCR; TCRdb's version includes in-frame clones alone and lacks a portion of them. The sample records roughly 380,000 clones, around 84% being singletons. Sequencing was performed on peripheral blood. These receptor sequences come from a human donor with acute or convalescent COVID-19. The donor label of this sample is uncertain.

The rearrangement links TRBV29-1 to TRBJ1-2; D is possibly TRBD1 (5 bases). Trimming left V 0 bases short and J 5 bases short, with 16 bases between. Germline loops: CDR1 SQVTM, CDR2 ANQGSEA. The CDR3 sequence is 15 residues long. This CDR3 is CSVEDAGGGGYGYTF. The CDR3 DNA reads TGCAGCGTTGAAGATGCGGGGGGTGGTGGATATGGCTACACCTTC.

V usage is TRBV15 and J usage is TRBJ2-2, with TRBD2 matching 10 bases. V lost 0 bases to trimming and J lost 4 bases; unmatched junction nucleotides: 5. This CDR3 has 17 residues. CDR1 is LNHNV and CDR2 is YYDKDF in the germline V gene (reference sequence). For the CDR3, the DNA is TGTGCCACCAGCAGAGACCCCGGGACTAGCGTCACCGGGGAGCTGTTTTTT. Its translation: CATSRDPGTSVTGELFF.

The chain joins TRBV11-3 to TRBJ2-7; D might be TRBD1 (5 bases). V was trimmed by 0 bases and J by 7 bases, leaving 7 bases between them. The CDR3 extends over 12 amino acids. Germline V gene sequence: CDR1 SGHNT, CDR2 YENEEA. DNA of the CDR3: TGTGCCAGCAGCTTAGATCGGACAGAGCAGTACTTC. Protein sequence: CASSLDRTEQYF.

The chain combines TRBV30 with TRBJ2-7, with 7 bases matching TRBD2. CDR3 size: 12 residues. V shed 2 bases and J 5 bases; nucleotides not matched to a gene: 3. Germline loops: CDR1 GTSNPN, CDR2 SVGIG (reference sequence). The CDR3 sequence: CAWSLGGDEQYF. CDR3 coding DNA: TGTGCCTGGAGTTTGGGGGGGGACGAGCAGTACTTC.

This clone was counted once. The chain is built from TRBV9 and TRBJ2-3, with 8 bases fitting TRBD2. This CDR3 comprises 16 residues. Germline CDR1 SGDLS, CDR2 YYNGEE. V lost 0 bases, J lost 0 bases, and 3 bases stayed unmatched. CDR3 protein: CASSVAGGRSTDTQYF. The CDR3 DNA reads TGTGCCAGCAGCGTAGCTGGCGGGAGGAGCACAGATACGCAGTATTTT.

V and J are TRBV7-9 and TRBJ2-5; possibly TRBD1 for D (6 bases). Germline V gene lookup returns CDR1 SEHNR and CDR2 FQNEAQ (reference sequence). V was shortened by 3 bases and J by 1 base, with 12 bases between the two germline ends. The CDR3 has 15 residues. Here the CDR3 reads CASSFFPGVQETQYF. CDR3 DNA: TGTGCCAGCAGCTTCTTCCCAGGGGTCCAAGAGACCCAGTACTTC.

The chain couples TRBV7-7 to TRBJ1-2; D perhaps matches TRBD1 (6 bases). Germline values: CDR1 SSHAT, CDR2 FNYEAQ (reference sequence). CDR3 length: 13 amino acids. V was cut by 3 bases and J by 6 bases, with 11 bases left in between. The CDR3 here is CASSLLGGDGYTF. CDR3 DNA: TGTGCCAGCAGCTTGCTAGGGGGGGATGGCTACACCTTC.

The chain recombines TRBV2 with TRBJ2-3, with D unresolved. The CDR3 contains 15 residues. V lost 5 bases, J lost 6 bases, and 18 bases lay in between. The V gene's germline CDR1 is SNHLY and CDR2 FYNNEI. In DNA form, the CDR3 reads TGTGCCAGCAGTCCGCAAGAACTATTGACTGATACGCAGTATTTT. This translates into CASSPQELLTDTQYF.

The chain is built from TRBV30 and TRBJ1-1; D is perhaps TRBD1 (5 bases). Trimming took 3 bases from V and 10 from J, leaving 12 bases between them. In germline, CDR1 is GTSNPN, CDR2 SVGIG (reference sequence). This CDR3 is built from 11 residues. The CDR3 region is CAWRAGRVAFF. CDR3 DNA: TGTGCCTGGAGAGCAGGGAGGGTAGCTTTCTTT.

Comment on this clone: Other DNA sequences in this sample translate to the same CDR3. The rearrangement joins TRBV5-1 to TRBJ2-3, with TRBD1 matching 9 bases. This CDR3 spans 15 amino acids. Germline CDR1 SGHRS, CDR2 YFSETQ. Germline trimming cut 1 base from V and 2 bases from J; bases unmatched to any gene: 2. The CDR3 reads CASSLRDRATDTQYF. For the CDR3, the DNA is TGCGCCAGCAGCTTGAGGGACAGGGCCACAGATACGCAGTATTTT.

CDR3 protein: CASSLTGFSNQPQHF. In DNA, the CDR3 is TGTGCCAGTAGCCTAACAGGGTTCAGCAATCAGCCCCAGCATTTT. The chain combines TRBV19 with TRBJ1-5; D may be TRBD1 (6 bases). The V and J ends lost 6 bases and 1 base respectively, with 13 bases between them. The length of the CDR3 is 15 residues. Germline CDR1 is LNHDA and CDR2 is SQIVND (reference sequence). The full variable domain, its missing parts supplied by reference TRBV19 and TRBJ1-5, is DGGITQSPKYLFRKEGQNVTLSCEQNLNHDAMYWYRQDPGQGLRLIYYSQIVNDFQKGDIAEGYSVSREKKESFPLTVTSAQKNPTAFYLCASSLTGFSNQPQHFGDGTRLSIL.

The chain carries TRBV6-5 and TRBJ1-1, with TRBD1 identical over 8 bases. Germline loops: CDR1 MNHEY, CDR2 SVGAGI. The CDR3 extends over 15 amino acids. After removal of 3 bases from V and 5 bases from J, the junction contained 8 bases not matched to a gene. In DNA, the CDR3 is TGTGCCAGCAGTTATCTATCAGGGGGCCGGACTGAAGCTTTCTTT. Protein: CASSYLSGGRTEAFF.

This clone was counted a single time. The V gene is TRBV18, the J gene TRBJ2-7, with TRBD1 identical over 8 bases. The ends lost 4 bases at V and 2 bases at J; junction bases unmatched: 4. The length of the CDR3 is 14 residues. Germline V gene lookup returns CDR1 KGHSH and CDR2 LQKENI. The CDR3 DNA sequence: TGTGCCAGCTCACGAGACAGGGGTCCCTACGAGCAGTACTTC. It specifies CASSRDRGPYEQYF.

V and J are TRBV5-4 and TRBJ2-1; no clear D. V lost 6 bases, J lost 12 bases, and 16 bases lay in between. The CDR3 covers 12 residues. Germline V gives CDR1 SGHNT, CDR2 YYREEE (reference sequence). In DNA, the CDR3 is TGTGCCAGCACCGCCCCCGGCGGCGGGCAGTTCTTC. It specifies CASTAPGGGQFF.

V gene TRBV18 combines with J gene TRBJ2-3; 11 bases are shared with TRBD2. Looked up from germline, CDR1 is KGHSH and CDR2 is LQKENI. Unmatched junction bases numbered 4, after V lost 8 bases and J lost 0 bases. The CDR3 is made up of 15 amino acids. Here the CDR3 DNA reads TGTGCCAGCCTCCGACTAGCGGGAAGCACAGATACGCAGTATTTT. Encoded protein: CASLRLAGSTDTQYF.